The rows below give T cell receptor beta chains drawn from one sample of a study of T cell repertoires in cytomegalovirus infection. TCRdb analysed the reads with MiXCR anew, one entry per CDR3 protein. The top ten clones hold 15% to 20% of a sample with 200,000 to 250,000 distinct CDR3 sequences, about 23% of them seen once. Input material: CD8+ T cells from PBMCs. Every receptor here comes from a human donor in good health (CMV status not recorded). Some clones in this sample may be carry-over from other donors' samples. Each CDR3 is given with its conserved first and last residue. The D gene is left open where the match is weak. Rows may omit the clone size; those that give it use once, few, many or a size class.

V: TRBV7-2; J: TRBJ1-1; size: many; D: -; DNA: TGTGCCAGCAGCGGACCCTCGGACGCTTTCTTT; CDR3: CASSGPSDAFF
V: TRBV6-2/TRBV6-3; J: TRBJ1-1; size: -; D: TRBD1; DNA: TGTGCCAGCAGGACAGGGAGCGGGACTGAAGCTTTCTTT; CDR3: CASRTGSGTEAFF
V: TRBV7-9; J: TRBJ2-1; size: -; D: -; DNA: TGTGCCAGCAGCCCGGTGGAGGGAAATGGGACCCCGGACTCCAATGAGCAGTTCTTC; CDR3: CASSPVEGNGTPDSNEQFF
V: TRBV12-3/TRBV12-4; J: TRBJ2-7; size: few; D: -; DNA: TGTGCCAGCAGTCCCCGGACAAATTACGAGCAGTACTTC; CDR3: CASSPRTNYEQYF
V: TRBV12-3/TRBV12-4; J: TRBJ2-7; size: many; D: TRBD1; DNA: TGTGCCAGCAGTGCCCCGACAGGGGACGAGCAGTACTTC; CDR3: CASSAPTGDEQYF
V: TRBV28; J: TRBJ2-7; size: -; D: TRBD2; DNA: TGTGCCAGCAGTTCCGGGACTAGCGGGGGGCTTCTCTACGAGCAGTACTTC; CDR3: CASSSGTSGGLLYEQYF
V: TRBV20-1; J: TRBJ2-5; size: few; D: -; DNA: TGCAGTGCCCCACCCCTAGGACAGCAAGAGACCCAGTACTTC; CDR3: CSAPPLGQQETQYF
V: TRBV15; J: TRBJ2-7; size: -; D: -; DNA: TGTGCCACCAGCAGAGGGTACGAGCAGTACTTC; CDR3: CATSRGYEQYF
V: TRBV7-8; J: TRBJ1-1; size: -; D: -; DNA: TGTGCCAGCAGCTTAGTGGGGGGGTCTGAAGCTTTCTTT; CDR3: CASSLVGGSEAFF
V: TRBV12-5; J: TRBJ1-1; size: few; D: -; DNA: TGTGCTAGTGGTTCGGACCGTGAAGCTTTCTTT; CDR3: CASGSDREAFF
V: TRBV23-1; J: TRBJ2-3; size: once; D: -; DNA: TGCGCCAGCAGGAGGAGGGGTTTAGTAGATACGCAGTATTTT; CDR3: CASRRRGLVDTQYF
V: TRBV2; J: TRBJ2-7; size: few; D: -; DNA: TGTGCCAGCAGTGACCTCCCAAATCCGGGACAACTCTCCTACGAGCAGTACTTC; CDR3: CASSDLPNPGQLSYEQYF
V: TRBV19; J: TRBJ2-1; size: -; D: -; DNA: TGTGCCTGCGTGAGATGGGGTTCAGAGAATGAGCAGTTCTTC; CDR3: CACVRWGSENEQFF
V: TRBV5-4; J: TRBJ2-1; size: -; D: TRBD2; DNA: TGTGCCAGCCGATCTAGCGGGTCGTACAATGAGCAGTTCTTC; CDR3: CASRSSGSYNEQFF
V: TRBV15; J: TRBJ1-1; size: -; D: -; DNA: TGTGCCACCAGCAGAGATGTGGGCGGACTGAACACTGAAGCTTTCTTT; CDR3: CATSRDVGGLNTEAFF
V: TRBV7-9; J: TRBJ2-3; size: -; D: -; DNA: TGTGCCAGCAGCTTAGTCCTCCAGGGCACAGATACGCAGTATTTT; CDR3: CASSLVLQGTDTQYF
V: TRBV12-3/TRBV12-4; J: TRBJ2-6; size: -; D: TRBD1; DNA: TGTGCCAGCAGTCGGGACAGGGATTACTCTGGGGCCAACGTCCTGACTTTC; CDR3: CASSRDRDYSGANVLTF
V: TRBV9; J: TRBJ1-2; size: -; D: -; DNA: TGTGCCAGCAGCGAAGGGGGGGAGATCTATGGCTACACCTTC; CDR3: CASSEGGEIYGYTF
V: TRBV6-5; J: TRBJ2-7; size: -; D: TRBD1; DNA: TGTGCCAGCAGTTACTCTCTCAGGGGGCACGAGCAGTACTTC; CDR3: CASSYSLRGHEQYF
V: TRBV4-1; J: TRBJ2-3; size: -; D: TRBD2; DNA: TGCGCCAGCAGCCGGCGTGGGGAGGGGAGCACAGATACGCAGTATTTT; CDR3: CASSRRGEGSTDTQYF
V: TRBV20-1; J: TRBJ2-1; size: few; D: TRBD2; DNA: TGCAGTGCTAGACCCCCGGGACTAGCGGGGGGGCCCTACAATGAGCAGTTCTTC; CDR3: CSARPPGLAGGPYNEQFF
V: TRBV29-1; J: TRBJ2-7; size: -; D: TRBD1; DNA: TGCAGCGTTACCCGGCGTGGACAGGGGTCCTACGAGCAGTACTTC; CDR3: CSVTRRGQGSYEQYF
V: TRBV7-9; J: TRBJ2-7; size: -; D: -; DNA: TGTGCCAGCAGCCCAATCGGGGGCTCCTACGAGCAGTACTTC; CDR3: CASSPIGGSYEQYF
V: TRBV7-2; J: TRBJ2-2; size: many; D: TRBD2; DNA: TGTGCCAGCCTCTTGGGAGCGGGGCGAACCGGGGAGCTGTTTTTT; CDR3: CASLLGAGRTGELFF
V: TRBV10-3; J: TRBJ2-7; size: -; D: TRBD1; DNA: TGTGCCATCAGTGAGTGGGACAGGGGGCACGAGCAGTACTTC; CDR3: CAISEWDRGHEQYF
V: TRBV14; J: TRBJ2-1; size: -; D: -; DNA: TGTGCCAGCAGCCAAGAAGGAGGGAACAATGAGCAGTTCTTC; CDR3: CASSQEGGNNEQFF
V: TRBV20-1; J: TRBJ1-1; size: -; D: -; DNA: TGCAGTGCTAGAGCGGGGGGAGGTGAAGCTTTCTTT; CDR3: CSARAGGGEAFF
V: TRBV7-6; J: TRBJ2-1; size: few; D: TRBD1; DNA: TGTGCCAGCAGAACCTGGGACAGCGACAATGAGCAGTTCTTC; CDR3: CASRTWDSDNEQFF
V: TRBV15; J: TRBJ2-7; size: -; D: -; DNA: TGTGCCACCAGCGACCGGGCCGGGAATCGTTACGAGCAGTACTTC; CDR3: CATSDRAGNRYEQYF
V: TRBV14; J: TRBJ2-7; size: few; D: -; DNA: TGTGCCAGCAGCCAAGAAGGGGGTCGGGGTCGTTACGAGCAGTACTTC; CDR3: CASSQEGGRGRYEQYF
V: TRBV24-1; J: TRBJ2-1; size: many; D: TRBD2; DNA: TGTGCCACCAGTGATTCGCGGGGGAGCTCCTACAATGAGCAGTTCTTC; CDR3: CATSDSRGSSYNEQFF
V: TRBV28; J: TRBJ2-2; size: once; D: -; DNA: TGTGCCAGCAGTTCCGGGTTTAACACCGGGGAGCTGTTTTTT; CDR3: CASSSGFNTGELFF
V: TRBV7-2; J: TRBJ2-7; size: many; D: -; DNA: TGTGCCAGCAGCTTAGAGGGTACCGAGCAGTACTTC; CDR3: CASSLEGTEQYF
V: TRBV7-2; J: TRBJ2-2; size: few; D: -; DNA: TGTGCCAGCAGCCCAGGCCGTTACACCGGGGAGCTGTTTTTT; CDR3: CASSPGRYTGELFF
V: TRBV28; J: TRBJ2-7; size: few; D: TRBD2; DNA: TGTGCCAGCAGTTTGAATAGCGGGGGATATCCGTACGAGCAGTACTTC; CDR3: CASSLNSGGYPYEQYF
V: TRBV14; J: TRBJ2-7; size: -; D: -; DNA: TGTGCCAGCAGCCAAGTGAGCTACGAGCAGTACTTC; CDR3: CASSQVSYEQYF
V: TRBV5-1; J: TRBJ1-1; size: -; D: -; DNA: TGCGCCAGCACCTTGGGGGAGAACACTGAAGCTTTCTTT; CDR3: CASTLGENTEAFF
V: TRBV10-3; J: TRBJ2-5; size: many; D: -; DNA: TGTGCCATCAGTGAGTCAGGGGTGGACCAAGAGACCCAGTACTTC; CDR3: CAISESGVDQETQYF
V: TRBV20-1; J: TRBJ2-2; size: -; D: TRBD1; DNA: TGCAGTGTAGTCGGGACAGGGAACACCGGGGAGCTGTTTTTT; CDR3: CSVVGTGNTGELFF
V: TRBV9; J: TRBJ2-1; size: few; D: -; DNA: TGTGCCAGCAGCGTACTTTGGGACAATGAGCAGTTCTTC; CDR3: CASSVLWDNEQFF
V: TRBV19; J: TRBJ2-1; size: -; D: TRBD2; DNA: TGTGCCAGTAGTATAAGGAGACTAGCGGGTGGTTACAATGAGCAGTTCTTC; CDR3: CASSIRRLAGGYNEQFF
V: TRBV28; J: TRBJ1-4; size: -; D: -; DNA: TGTGCCAGCAGTTTGGCGGAGAGAGGTGAAAAACTGTTTTTT; CDR3: CASSLAERGEKLFF
V: TRBV7-3; J: TRBJ1-2; size: -; D: TRBD1; DNA: TGTGCCAGCAGCCCGGGCCAGGGGGGCTCCATCTATGGCTACACCTTC; CDR3: CASSPGQGGSIYGYTF
V: TRBV11-3; J: TRBJ2-1; size: few; D: TRBD1; DNA: TGTGCCAGCAGCTCCCGGGACAGGGCAGACAATGAGCAGTTCTTC; CDR3: CASSSRDRADNEQFF
V: TRBV20-1; J: TRBJ2-3; size: -; D: -; DNA: TGCAGTGCTAGGGACGGAAGCACAGATACGCAGTATTTT; CDR3: CSARDGSTDTQYF
V: TRBV7-9; J: TRBJ2-1; size: many; D: TRBD2; DNA: TGTGCCAGCAGCTTAGTCACTAGCGATGGGGAGTTCTTC; CDR3: CASSLVTSDGEFF
V: TRBV12-5; J: TRBJ1-2; size: -; D: -; DNA: TGTGCTAGTGCGCCTTGGACAACGCATAACTATGGCTACACCTTC; CDR3: CASAPWTTHNYGYTF
V: TRBV7-8; J: TRBJ2-3; size: few; D: -; DNA: TGTGCCAGCAGCCCCATGGTCGGTTCAGATACGCAGTATTTT; CDR3: CASSPMVGSDTQYF
V: TRBV6-1; J: TRBJ2-7; size: few; D: TRBD1; DNA: TGTGCCAGCAGACCTCAGGACAGGGGGCCTCAGCAGTACTTC; CDR3: CASRPQDRGPQQYF
V: TRBV29-1; J: TRBJ1-1; size: many; D: -; DNA: TGCAGCGTTGAAGAAGGCGGGTGGAACACTGAAGCTTTCTTT; CDR3: CSVEEGGWNTEAFF
V: TRBV7-9; J: TRBJ2-2; size: few; D: -; DNA: TGTGCCAGCAGCTCCCCCCGCCTGGCCGGGGAGCTGTTTTTT; CDR3: CASSSPRLAGELFF
V: TRBV20-1; J: TRBJ1-5; size: -; D: -; DNA: TGCAGTGCAATAACAGGGATCGGTCAGCCCCAGCATTTT; CDR3: CSAITGIGQPQHF
V: TRBV24-1; J: TRBJ2-3; size: few; D: -; DNA: TGTGCCACCAGTGGGCTAGACGGAGATACGCAGTATTTT; CDR3: CATSGLDGDTQYF
V: TRBV20-1; J: TRBJ2-1; size: -; D: -; DNA: TGCAGCGGAGACGGAATAATAAACAATGAGCAGTTCTTC; CDR3: CSGDGIINNEQFF
V: TRBV7-4; J: TRBJ1-4; size: -; D: -; DNA: TGTGCCAGCAGCCCGTCCTTGGGGGAAGAAAAACTGTTTTTT; CDR3: CASSPSLGEEKLFF
V: TRBV6-5; J: TRBJ2-7; size: -; D: TRBD1; DNA: TGTGCCAGCAGACAGGGGGCCCCCTACGAGCAGTACTTC; CDR3: CASRQGAPYEQYF